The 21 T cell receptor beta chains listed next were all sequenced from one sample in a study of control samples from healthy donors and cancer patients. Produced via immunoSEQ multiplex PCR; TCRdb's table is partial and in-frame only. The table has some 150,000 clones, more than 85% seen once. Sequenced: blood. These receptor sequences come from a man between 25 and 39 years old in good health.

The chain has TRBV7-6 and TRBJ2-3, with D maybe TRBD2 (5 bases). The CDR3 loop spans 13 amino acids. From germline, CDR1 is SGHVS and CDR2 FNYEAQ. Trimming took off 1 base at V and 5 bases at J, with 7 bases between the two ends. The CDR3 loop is CASSLVRGDTQYF. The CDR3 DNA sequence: TGTGCCAGCAGCTTAGTTCGGGGAGATACGCAGTATTTT.

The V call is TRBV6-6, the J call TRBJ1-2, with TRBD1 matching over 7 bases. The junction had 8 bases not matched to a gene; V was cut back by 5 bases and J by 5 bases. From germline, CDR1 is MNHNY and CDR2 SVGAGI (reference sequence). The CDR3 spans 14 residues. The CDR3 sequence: CASSAPGQKYGYTF. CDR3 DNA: TGTGCCAGCAGTGCACCGGGACAGAAATATGGCTACACCTTC.

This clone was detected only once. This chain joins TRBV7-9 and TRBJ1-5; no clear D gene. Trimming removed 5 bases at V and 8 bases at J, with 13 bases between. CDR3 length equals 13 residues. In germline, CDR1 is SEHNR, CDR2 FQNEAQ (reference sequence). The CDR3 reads CASSRTAMEPQHF. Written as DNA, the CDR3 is TGTGCCAGCAGCCGGACCGCGATGGAGCCCCAGCATTTT.

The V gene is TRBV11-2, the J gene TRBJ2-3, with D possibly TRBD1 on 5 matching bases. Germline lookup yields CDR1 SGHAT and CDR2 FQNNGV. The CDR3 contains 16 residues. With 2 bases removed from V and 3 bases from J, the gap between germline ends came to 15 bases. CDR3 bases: TGTGCCAGCAGCTTAACGGCAGGGAAGTGGACAGATACGCAGTATTTT. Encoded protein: CASSLTAGKWTDTQYF. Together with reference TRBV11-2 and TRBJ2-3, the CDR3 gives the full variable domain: EAGVAQSPRYKIIEKRQSVAFWCNPISGHATLYWYQQILGQGPKLLIQFQNNGVVDDSQLPKDRFSAERLKGVDSTLKIQPAKLEDSAVYLCASSLTAGKWTDTQYFGPGTRLTVL.

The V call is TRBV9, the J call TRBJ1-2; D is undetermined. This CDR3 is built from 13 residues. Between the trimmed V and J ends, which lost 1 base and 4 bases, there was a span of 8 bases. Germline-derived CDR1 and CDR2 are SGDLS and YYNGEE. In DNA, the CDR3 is TGTGCCAGCAGCGTACAAGACGGCTATGGCTACACCTTC. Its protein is CASSVQDGYGYTF.

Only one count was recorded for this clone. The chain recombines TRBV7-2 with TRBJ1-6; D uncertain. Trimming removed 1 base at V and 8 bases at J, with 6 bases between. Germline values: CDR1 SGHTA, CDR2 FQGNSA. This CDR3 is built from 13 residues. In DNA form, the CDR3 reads TGTGCCAGCAGCTTAGTTCAAGATTCACCCCTCCACTTT. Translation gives CASSLVQDSPLHF.

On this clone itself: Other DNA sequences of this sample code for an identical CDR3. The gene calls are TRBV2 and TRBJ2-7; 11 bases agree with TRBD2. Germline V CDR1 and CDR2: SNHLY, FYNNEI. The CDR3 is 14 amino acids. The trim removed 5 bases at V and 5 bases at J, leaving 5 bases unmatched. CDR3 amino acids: CASSLAGGLNEQYF. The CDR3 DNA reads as TGTGCCAGCAGTTTAGCGGGGGGGCTGAACGAGCAGTACTTC.

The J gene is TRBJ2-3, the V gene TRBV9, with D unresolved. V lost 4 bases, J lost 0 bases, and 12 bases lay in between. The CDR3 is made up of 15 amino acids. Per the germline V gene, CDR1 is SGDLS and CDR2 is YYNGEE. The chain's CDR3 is CASSPLLLSTDTQYF. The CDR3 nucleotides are TGTGCCAGCAGCCCCCTCCTTCTTAGCACAGATACGCAGTATTTT.

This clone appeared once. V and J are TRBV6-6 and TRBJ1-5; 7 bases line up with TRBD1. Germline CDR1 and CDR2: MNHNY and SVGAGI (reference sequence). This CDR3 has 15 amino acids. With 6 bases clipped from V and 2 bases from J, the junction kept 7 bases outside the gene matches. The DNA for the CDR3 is TGTGCCAGCAGACTAACAGGGGTAGGCAATCAGCCCCAGCATTTT. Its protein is CASRLTGVGNQPQHF.

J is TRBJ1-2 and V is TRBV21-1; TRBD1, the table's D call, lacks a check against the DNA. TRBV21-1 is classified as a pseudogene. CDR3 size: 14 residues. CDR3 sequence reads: CASSQQWATVPHTF. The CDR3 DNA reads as TGTGCCAGCAGCCAACAATGGGCGACAGTCCCGCACACCTTC.

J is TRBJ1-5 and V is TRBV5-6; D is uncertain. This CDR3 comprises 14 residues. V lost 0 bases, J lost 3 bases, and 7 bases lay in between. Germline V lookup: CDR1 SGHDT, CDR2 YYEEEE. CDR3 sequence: CASSLDGYNQPQHF. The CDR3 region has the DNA TGTGCCAGCAGCTTGGACGGTTACAATCAGCCCCAGCATTTT.

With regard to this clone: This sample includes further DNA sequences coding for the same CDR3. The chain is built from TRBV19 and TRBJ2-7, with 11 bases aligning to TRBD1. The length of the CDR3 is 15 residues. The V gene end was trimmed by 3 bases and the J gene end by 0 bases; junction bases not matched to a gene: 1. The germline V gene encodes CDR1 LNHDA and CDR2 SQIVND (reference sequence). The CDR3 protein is CASSIGTGGSYEQYF. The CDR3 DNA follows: TGTGCCAGTAGTATTGGGACAGGGGGCTCCTACGAGCAGTACTTC.

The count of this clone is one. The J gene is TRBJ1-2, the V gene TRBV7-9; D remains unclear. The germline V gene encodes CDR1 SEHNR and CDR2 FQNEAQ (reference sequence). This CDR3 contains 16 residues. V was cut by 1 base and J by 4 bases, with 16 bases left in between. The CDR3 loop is CASSLGPAYRFYGYTF. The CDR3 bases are TGTGCCAGCAGCTTAGGGCCAGCCTATCGATTCTATGGCTACACCTTC. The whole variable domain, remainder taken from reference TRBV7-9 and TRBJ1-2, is DTGVSQNPRHKITKRGQNVTFRCDPISEHNRLYWYRQTLGQGPEFLTYFQNEAQLEKSRLLSDRFSAERPKGSFSTLEIQRTEQGDSAMYLCASSLGPAYRFYGYTFGSGTRLTVV.

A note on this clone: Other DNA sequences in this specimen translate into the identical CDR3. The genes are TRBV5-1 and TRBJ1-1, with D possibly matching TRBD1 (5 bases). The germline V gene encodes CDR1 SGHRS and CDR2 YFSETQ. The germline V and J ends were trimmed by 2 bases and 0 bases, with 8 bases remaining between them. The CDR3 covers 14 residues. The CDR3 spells CASSFGQLNTEAFF. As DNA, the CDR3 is TGCGCCAGCAGCTTCGGACAATTGAACACTGAAGCTTTCTTT. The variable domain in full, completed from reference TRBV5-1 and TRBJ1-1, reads KAGVTQTPRYLIKTRGQQVTLSCSPISGHRSVSWYQQTPGQGLQFLFEYFSETQRNKGNFPGRFSGRQFSNSRSEMNVSTLELGDSALYLCASSFGQLNTEAFFGQGTRLTVV.

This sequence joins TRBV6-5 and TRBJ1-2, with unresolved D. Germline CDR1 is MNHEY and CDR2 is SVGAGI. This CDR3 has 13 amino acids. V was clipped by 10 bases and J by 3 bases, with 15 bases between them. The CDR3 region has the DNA TGTGCCACCTTAGACGTGAGGGACTATGGCTACACCTTC. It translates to CATLDVRDYGYTF.

The CDR3 DNA reads as TGTGCCAGCCTCCAAGAGCGGGGATTTACCGGGGAGCTGTTTTTT. Its protein is CASLQERGFTGELFF. The V call is TRBV11-2, the J call TRBJ2-2; 7 positions agree with TRBD2. Germline lookup yields CDR1 SGHAT and CDR2 FQNNGV. The CDR3 has 15 residues. The ends lost 8 bases at V and 5 bases at J; junction bases unmatched: 11.

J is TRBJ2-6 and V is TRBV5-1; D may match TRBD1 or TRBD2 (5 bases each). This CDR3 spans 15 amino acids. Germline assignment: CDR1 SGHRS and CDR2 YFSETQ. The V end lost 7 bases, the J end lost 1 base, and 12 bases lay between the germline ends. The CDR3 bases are TGCGCCAGCTCCTCCGAGGGGTCTGGGGCCAACGTCCTGACTTTC. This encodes CASSSEGSGANVLTF.

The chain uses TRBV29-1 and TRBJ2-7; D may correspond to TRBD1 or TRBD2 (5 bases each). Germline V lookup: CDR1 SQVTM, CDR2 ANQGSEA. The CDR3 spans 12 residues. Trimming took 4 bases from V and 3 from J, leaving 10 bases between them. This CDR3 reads CSVVQAGYEQYF. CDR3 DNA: TGCAGCGTTGTACAGGCGGGCTACGAGCAGTACTTC.

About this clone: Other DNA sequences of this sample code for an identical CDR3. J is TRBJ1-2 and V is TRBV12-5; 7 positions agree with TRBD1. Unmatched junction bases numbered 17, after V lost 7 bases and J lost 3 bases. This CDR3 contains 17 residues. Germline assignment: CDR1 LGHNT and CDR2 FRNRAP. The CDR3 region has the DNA TGTGCTAGTGCCCTGGAGAGGGACAGCATTCACCACTATGGCTACACCTTC. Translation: CASALERDSIHHYGYTF. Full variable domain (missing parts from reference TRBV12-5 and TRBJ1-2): DARVTQTPRHKVTEMGQEVTMRCQPILGHNTVFWYRQTMMQGLELLAYFRNRAPLDDSGMPKDRFSAEMPDATLATLKIQPSEPRDSAVYFCASALERDSIHHYGYTFGSGTRLTVV.

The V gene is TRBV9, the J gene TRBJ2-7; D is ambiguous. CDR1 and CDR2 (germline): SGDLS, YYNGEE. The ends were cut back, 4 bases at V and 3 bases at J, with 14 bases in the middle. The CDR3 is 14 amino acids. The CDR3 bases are TGTGCCAGCAGCCCCATGTGGTCGGGCTACGAGCAGTACTTC. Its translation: CASSPMWSGYEQYF.

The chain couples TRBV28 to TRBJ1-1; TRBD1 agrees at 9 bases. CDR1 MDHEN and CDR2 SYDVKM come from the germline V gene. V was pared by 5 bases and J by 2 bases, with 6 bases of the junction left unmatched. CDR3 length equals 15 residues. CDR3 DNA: TGTGCCAGCAGTCCCGGGACAGGGAAAAACACTGAAGCTTTCTTT. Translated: CASSPGTGKNTEAFF.